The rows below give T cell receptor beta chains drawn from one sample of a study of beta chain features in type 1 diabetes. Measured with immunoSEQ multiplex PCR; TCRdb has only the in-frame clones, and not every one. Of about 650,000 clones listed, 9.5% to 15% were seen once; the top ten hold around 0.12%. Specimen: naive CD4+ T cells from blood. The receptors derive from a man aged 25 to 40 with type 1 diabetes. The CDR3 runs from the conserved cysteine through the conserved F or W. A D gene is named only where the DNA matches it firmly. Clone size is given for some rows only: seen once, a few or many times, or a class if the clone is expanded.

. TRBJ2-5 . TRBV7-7 TGTGCTAGCAGCTTAGGGGTTGTTGAGACCCAGTACTTC CASSLGVVETQYF
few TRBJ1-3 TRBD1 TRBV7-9 TGTGCCAGCAGCCGGACAGGGAGCTCTGGAAACACCATATATTTT CASSRTGSSGNTIYF
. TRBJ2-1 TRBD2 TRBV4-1 TGCGCCAGCAGCCAAGTGGTAGCGGGGGCCGCTGAGCAGTTCTTC CASSQVVAGAAEQFF
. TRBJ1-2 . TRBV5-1 TGCGCCAGCAGCTTGGAAGGGTCTGCTGGCTACACCTTC CASSLEGSAGYTF
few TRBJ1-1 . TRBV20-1 TGCAGTGCTAGATGGGAGACTGAAGCTTTCTTT CSARWETEAFF
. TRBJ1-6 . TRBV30 TGTGCCTGGAGTGACTTTGGGACTGGGAATTCACCCCTCCACTTT CAWSDFGTGNSPLHF
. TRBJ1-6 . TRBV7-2 TGTGCCAGCAGCGAACAGGACGTCGGCTCCTATAATTCACCCCTCCACTTT CASSEQDVGSYNSPLHF
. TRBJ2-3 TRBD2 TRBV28 TGTGCCAGCGCTTCTAGCGGCGCTCCGGGGGGAAATACGCAGTATTTT CASASSGAPGGNTQYF
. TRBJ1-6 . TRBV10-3 TGTGCCATCAGCCCTGCCGAAGGTGGAGGGTCACCCCTCCACTTT CAISPAEGGGSPLHF
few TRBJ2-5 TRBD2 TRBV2 TGTGCCAGCAGTATCGGGACTAGCGGGGAAGAGACCCAGTACTTC CASSIGTSGEETQYF
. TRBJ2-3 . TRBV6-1 TGTGCCACCCGGACAGTTGGGAACACAGATACGCAGTATTTT CATRTVGNTDTQYF
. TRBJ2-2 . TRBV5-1 TGCGCCAGCAGCTTGATTCCGGGGTCGAACACCGGGGAGCTGTTTTTT CASSLIPGSNTGELFF
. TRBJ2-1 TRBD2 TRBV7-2 TGTGCCAGCAGCTTACAAGCGGGGAGGTCCTACAATGAGCAGTTCTTC CASSLQAGRSYNEQFF
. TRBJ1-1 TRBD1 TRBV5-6 TGTGCCAGCAGCCGTACTAAAGGACAGGGGACCACGAACACTGAAGCTTTCTTT CASSRTKGQGTTNTEAFF
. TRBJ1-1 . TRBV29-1 TGCAGCGTTGTTGTGGGGGGGAACACTGAAGCTTTCTTT CSVVVGGNTEAFF
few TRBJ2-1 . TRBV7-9 TGTGCCAGCAGCTGGGCAGGGACGGGGACCTACAATGAGCAGTTCTTC CASSWAGTGTYNEQFF
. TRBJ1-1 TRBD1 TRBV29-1 TGCAGCGTTGATACAGGGGGCGTGAACACTGAAGCTTTCTTT CSVDTGGVNTEAFF
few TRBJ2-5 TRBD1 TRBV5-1 TGCGCCAGCAGCTTCGGGACAGTTCAAGAGACCCAGTACTTC CASSFGTVQETQYF
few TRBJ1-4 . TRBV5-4 TGTGCCAGCAGCTTCGGGGCAGAGCGAAGTGAAAAACTGTTTTTT CASSFGAERSEKLFF
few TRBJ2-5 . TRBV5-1 TGCGCCAGCAGCTTGGACGTGACCCCAGGAGGGACCCAGTACTTC CASSLDVTPGGTQYF